The clone carrying this T cell receptor (beta chain) was seen repeatedly, ten times or more. Its antigen remains unknown. The sample belongs to a study of cytomegalovirus exposure and HLA in healthy donors. General study findings and limits: In a later analysis, first-cohort TCR clusters were found to tend to co-occur in the approximately 120 validation repertoires.

This CDR3 contains 14 residues. V lost 6 bases, J lost 5 bases, and 7 bases stayed unmatched. CDR1 and CDR2 from the germline V gene are MGHRA and YSYEKL. The donors were part of the roughly 130-subject validation cohort, which stood apart from the roughly 670-subject first cohort. Libraries were prepared by immunoSEQ multiplex PCR; TCRdb keeps only in-frame clonotypes and omits some of them. The sample yields about 150,000 clones, roughly 89% seen once. This chain links TRBV4-1 with TRBJ2-7, with 10 nucleotides matching TRBD1. This sequence originates from a woman between 18 and 30 years old in good health and CMV-seropositive. The sequenced sample consisted of PBMCs. This CDR3 is CASRLRTGGNEQYF. CDR3 DNA: TGCGCCAGCAGACTCCGGACAGGGGGGAACGAGCAGTACTTC.